The T cell receptor (beta chain) under discussion was sequenced for a study of vaccination effects on CD4 cells after COVID-19. CD4+ T cell isolation took place after nine to eleven days of culture. The method was immunoSEQ multiplex PCR; TCRdb's version includes in-frame clones alone and lacks a portion of them. The sample lists around 40,000 clones, approximately 67% occurring once. Note on this clone: Its specificity is not known.

V was cut by 6 bases and J by 2 bases, with 14 bases left in between. CDR1 is LNHDA, CDR2 SQIVND, per germline (reference sequence). CDR3 length equals 15 residues. V gene TRBV19 combines with J gene TRBJ2-1, with D possibly matching TRBD1 (6 bases). The sequence derives from a human donor who received a COVID-19 vaccine. The source material was CD4+ T cells from PBMCs cultured without peptide, sampled before COVID-19 vaccination. The chain's CDR3 is CASRGGQLAYNEQFF. DNA of the CDR3: TGTGCCAGTAGGGGTGGACAGCTAGCCTACAATGAGCAGTTCTTC.